This TCR beta chain was observed in a study of human T cells and chemical hapten exposure. General study findings and limits: Compared with pre-sensitization or healthy control sets, expanded TCRs clustered more. There was a positive correlation between PT1 expanded TCR counts and patch test score.

Via MiXCR, TCRdb re-called the RACE reads, giving one row per CDR3 protein. The sample shows roughly 160,000 distinct CDR3 sequences, 14% of them seen only once. Remarks on this clonotype: Its antigen is not identified.

V lost 0 bases to trimming and J lost 2 bases, with 14 bases between them. CDR3 length: 16 residues. Germline lookup yields CDR1 KGHSH and CDR2 LQKENI. Sample time point: patch test 1, 2 weeks after DPC sensitization. Treatment described: therapeutic diphenylcyclopropenone sensitization with weekly scalp DPC. The clonotype comes from a woman aged 25 to 39 with alopecia areata. Some clones in this sample may be carry-over from other donors' samples. Material: whole blood, obtained in connection with sensitization to the hapten diphenylcyclopropenone (DPC). J is TRBJ2-7 and V is TRBV18; D is perhaps TRBD1 (6 bases). For the CDR3, the DNA is TGTGCCAGCTCACCACCCAAGAGGACAGATCCCTACGAGCAGTACTTC. The encoded protein is CASSPPKRTDPYEQYF.